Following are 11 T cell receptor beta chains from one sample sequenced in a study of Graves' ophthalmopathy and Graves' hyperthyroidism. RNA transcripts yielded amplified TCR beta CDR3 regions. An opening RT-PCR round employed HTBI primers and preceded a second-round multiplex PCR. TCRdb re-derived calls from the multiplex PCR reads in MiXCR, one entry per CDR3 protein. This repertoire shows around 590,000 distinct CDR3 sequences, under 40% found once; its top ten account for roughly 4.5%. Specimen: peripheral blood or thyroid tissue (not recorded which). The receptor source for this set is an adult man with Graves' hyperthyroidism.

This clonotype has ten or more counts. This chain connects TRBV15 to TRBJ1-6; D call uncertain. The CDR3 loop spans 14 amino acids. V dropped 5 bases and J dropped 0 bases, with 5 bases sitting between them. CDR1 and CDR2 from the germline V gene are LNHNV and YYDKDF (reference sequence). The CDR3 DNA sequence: TGTGCCACCAGCCCGAGCTCCTATAATTCACCCCTCCACTTT. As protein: CATSPSSYNSPLHF.

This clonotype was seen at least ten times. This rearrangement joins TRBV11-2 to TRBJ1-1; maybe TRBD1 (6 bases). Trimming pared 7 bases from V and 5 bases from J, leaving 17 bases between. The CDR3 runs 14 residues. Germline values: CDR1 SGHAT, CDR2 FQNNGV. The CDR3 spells CASTKREGGTEAFF. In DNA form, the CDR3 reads TGTGCCAGCACCAAAAGAGAAGGGGGGACTGAAGCTTTCTTT.

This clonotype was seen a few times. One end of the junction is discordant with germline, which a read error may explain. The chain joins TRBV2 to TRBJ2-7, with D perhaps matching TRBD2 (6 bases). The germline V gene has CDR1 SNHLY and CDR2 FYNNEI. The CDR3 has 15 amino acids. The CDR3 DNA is TGTGCCAGCAGAGAAGGAGGGTTAGAATCCTACGAGCAGTACTTC. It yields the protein CASREGGLESYEQYF.

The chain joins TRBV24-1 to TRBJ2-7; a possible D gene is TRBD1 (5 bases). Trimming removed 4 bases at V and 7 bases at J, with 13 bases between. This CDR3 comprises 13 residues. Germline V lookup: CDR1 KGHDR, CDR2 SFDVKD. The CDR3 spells CATSDSGAREQYF. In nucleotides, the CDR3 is TGTGCCACCAGTGACTCTGGGGCCCGGGAGCAGTACTTC.

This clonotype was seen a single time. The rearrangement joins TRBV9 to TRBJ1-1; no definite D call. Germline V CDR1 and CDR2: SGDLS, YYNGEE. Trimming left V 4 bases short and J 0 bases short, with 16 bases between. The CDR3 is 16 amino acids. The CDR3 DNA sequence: TGTGCCAGCAGCCAAGTCCCGGGCCTCATGAACACTGAAGCTTTCTTT. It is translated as CASSQVPGLMNTEAFF.

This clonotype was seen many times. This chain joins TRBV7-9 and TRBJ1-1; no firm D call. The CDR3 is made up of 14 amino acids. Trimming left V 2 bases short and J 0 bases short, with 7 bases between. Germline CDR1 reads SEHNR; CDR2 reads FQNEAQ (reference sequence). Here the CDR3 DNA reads TGTGCCAGCAGCTTAAACGTTCTGAACACTGAAGCTTTCTTT. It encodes CASSLNVLNTEAFF.

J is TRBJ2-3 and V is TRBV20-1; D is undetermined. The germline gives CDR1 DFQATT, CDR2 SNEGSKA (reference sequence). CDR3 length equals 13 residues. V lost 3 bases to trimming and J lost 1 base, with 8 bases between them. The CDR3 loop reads CSASYQGTDTQYF. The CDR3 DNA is TGCAGTGCTAGTTACCAGGGCACAGATACGCAGTATTTT.

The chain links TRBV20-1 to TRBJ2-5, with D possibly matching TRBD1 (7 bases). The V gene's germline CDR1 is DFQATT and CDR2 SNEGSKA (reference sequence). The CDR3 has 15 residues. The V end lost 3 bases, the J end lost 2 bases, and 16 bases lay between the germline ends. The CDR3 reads CSAREMTGRQETQYF. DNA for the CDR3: TGCAGTGCTAGGGAAATGACAGGGAGGCAAGAGACCCAGTACTTC.

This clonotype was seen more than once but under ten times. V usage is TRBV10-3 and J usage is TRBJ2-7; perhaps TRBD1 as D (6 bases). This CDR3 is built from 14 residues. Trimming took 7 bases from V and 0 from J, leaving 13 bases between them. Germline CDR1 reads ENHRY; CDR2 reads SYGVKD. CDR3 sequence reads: CAITPTGNSYEQYF. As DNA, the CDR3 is TGTGCCATCACCCCAACAGGGAACTCCTACGAGCAGTACTTC.

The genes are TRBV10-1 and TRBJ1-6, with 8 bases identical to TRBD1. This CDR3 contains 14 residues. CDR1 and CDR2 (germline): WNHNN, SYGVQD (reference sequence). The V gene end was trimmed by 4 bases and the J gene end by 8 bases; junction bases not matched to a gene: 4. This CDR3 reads CASSADREHSPLHF. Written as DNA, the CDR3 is TGCGCCAGCAGTGCGGACAGGGAACATTCACCCCTCCACTTT.

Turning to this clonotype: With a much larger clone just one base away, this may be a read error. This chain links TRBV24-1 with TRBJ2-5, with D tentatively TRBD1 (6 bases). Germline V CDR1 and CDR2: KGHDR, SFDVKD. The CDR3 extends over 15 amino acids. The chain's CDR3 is CASSLDRVHQETQYF. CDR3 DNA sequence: TGTGCCAGCAGTCTGGACAGAGTACACCAAGAGACCCAGTACTTC.